The rows below give T cell receptor beta chains drawn from one sample of a study of blood T cell repertoires in COVID-19. Profiling relied on immunoSEQ multiplex PCR, and the TCRdb table lists in-frame clones only, not all of them. The sample includes around 180,000 clones, under 85% of them seen just once. The specimen was peripheral blood. These receptors were taken from a man in his 60s with active or convalescent COVID-19. Both conserved end residues are part of each CDR3. D genes are given only for firm matches. Where a row states a size, it is once, few, many or the class of an expanded clone; other rows omit it.

V	J	D	size	CDR3	DNA
TRBV3-1/TRBV3-2	TRBJ2-7	TRBD2	.	CASSQDRLAGAHEQYF	TGTGCCAGCAGCCAAGATCGGTTAGCGGGAGCCCACGAGCAGTACTTC
TRBV25-1	TRBJ2-6	.	.	CASSESWGLHSGANVLTF	TGTGCCAGCAGTGAATCGTGGGGACTGCACTCTGGGGCCAACGTCCTGACTTTC
TRBV5-1	TRBJ1-2	TRBD1	.	CASSLDRDGYTF	TGCGCCAGCAGCCTGGACAGGGATGGCTACACCTTC
TRBV11-1	TRBJ2-2	TRBD2	.	CASSRLAGGTGELFF	TGTGCCAGCAGCCGACTAGCGGGAGGAACCGGGGAGCTGTTTTTT
TRBV5-1	TRBJ2-7	.	.	CASSIPTDPYEQYF	TGCGCCAGCAGCATCCCGACAGATCCCTACGAGCAGTACTTC
TRBV5-5	TRBJ2-2	TRBD2	hyperexpanded	CASSLVRLAIDGELFF	TGTGCCAGCAGCTTGGTGAGACTAGCTATCGACGGGGAGCTGTTTTTT
TRBV24-1	TRBJ2-2	TRBD1	.	CATSDPGGTGELFF	TGTGCCACCAGTGATCCAGGGGGAACCGGGGAGCTGTTTTTT
TRBV5-1	TRBJ2-7	.	once	CASSLGWGHSYEQYF	TGCGCCAGCAGCCTTGGATGGGGGCACTCCTACGAGCAGTACTTC
TRBV19	TRBJ2-3	TRBD2	.	CASMLAGGAASTDTQYF	TGTGCCAGTATGCTAGCGGGAGGAGCAGCAAGTACAGATACGCAGTATTTT
TRBV7-9	TRBJ2-7	.	.	CASSYPQEGGIEQYF	TGTGCCAGCAGCTATCCCCAGGAGGGGGGGATCGAGCAGTACTTC
TRBV11-2	TRBJ2-5	TRBD2	.	CASSLDDRRLAGGWAKTQYF	TGTGCCAGCAGCTTAGACGATAGGCGACTAGCGGGGGGCTGGGCGAAGACCCAGTACTTC
TRBV10-3	TRBJ1-1	TRBD1	.	CAITGEGTEAFF	TGTGCCATTACAGGGGAAGGCACTGAAGCTTTCTTT
TRBV19	TRBJ2-1	TRBD2	.	CASSYRGRANNEQFF	TGTGCCAGTAGTTATCGGGGGAGGGCCAACAATGAGCAGTTCTTC
TRBV7-2	TRBJ1-1	.	few	CASSFLGRTEAFF	TGTGCCAGCAGCTTTCTGGGGCGCACTGAAGCTTTCTTT
TRBV7-2	TRBJ1-5	TRBD1	.	CASSGTGSAQPQHF	TGTGCCAGCAGCGGGACAGGGAGCGCTCAGCCCCAGCATTTT
TRBV4-3	TRBJ2-3	.	.	CASSLLRGDTQYF	TGCGCCAGCAGCCTTCTCCGAGGAGATACGCAGTATTTT
TRBV19	TRBJ1-5	TRBD1	few	CASSMDGTVSNQPQHF	TGTGCCAGTAGTATGGATGGGACAGTTAGCAATCAGCCCCAGCATTTT
TRBV28	TRBJ2-3	TRBD2	.	CASSSPTSGRGWDTQYF	TGTGCCAGCAGTTCGCCGACTAGCGGGAGAGGTTGGGATACGCAGTATTTT
TRBV27	TRBJ2-2	TRBD1	.	CASRGQGRVLGGTSIF	TGTGCCAGCAGAGGACAGGGGAGAGTTCTTGGGGGAACGTCGATTTTT
TRBV10-2	TRBJ2-6	TRBD2	.	CASSESSGSSISGANVLTF	TGCGCCAGCAGTGAGTCTAGCGGGTCGAGTATTTCTGGGGCCAACGTCCTGACTTTC